This T cell receptor (beta chain) was profiled in a study of blood T cell repertoires in COVID-19. Overall study: From the United States, Italy and Spain came samples of acute and convalescent COVID-19.

The data were produced by immunoSEQ multiplex PCR, yet TCRdb's version contains in-frame clones alone and is incomplete. The sample shows 300,000 to 350,000 clones, around 80% of them seen only once. The junction had 8 bases not matched to a gene; V was cut back by 0 bases and J by 1 base. The germline V gene encodes CDR1 SGHNT and CDR2 YYREEE (reference sequence). CDR3 length equals 17 residues. This receptor was taken from a man aged 25-40 years with active or convalescent COVID-19. The rearrangement uses TRBV5-4 and TRBJ2-5; 8 bases align to TRBD2. Sequenced input: peripheral blood. CDR3 region: CASSLGPTGGIQETQYF. For the CDR3, the DNA is TGTGCCAGCAGCTTGGGCCCAACGGGGGGGATCCAAGAGACCCAGTACTTC.